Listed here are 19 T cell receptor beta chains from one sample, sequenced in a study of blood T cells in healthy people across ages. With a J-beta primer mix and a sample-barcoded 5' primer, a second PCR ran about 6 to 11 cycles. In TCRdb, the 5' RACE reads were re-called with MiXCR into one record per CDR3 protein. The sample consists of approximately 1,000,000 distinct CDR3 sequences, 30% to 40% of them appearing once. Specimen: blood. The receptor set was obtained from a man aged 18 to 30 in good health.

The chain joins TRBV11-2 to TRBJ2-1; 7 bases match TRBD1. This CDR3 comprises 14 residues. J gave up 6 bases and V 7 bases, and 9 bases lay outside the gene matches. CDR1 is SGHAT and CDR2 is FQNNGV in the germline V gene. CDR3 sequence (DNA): TGTGCCAGCACCGACGGACAGGCTGGCAATGAGCAGTTCTTC. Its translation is CASTDGQAGNEQFF.

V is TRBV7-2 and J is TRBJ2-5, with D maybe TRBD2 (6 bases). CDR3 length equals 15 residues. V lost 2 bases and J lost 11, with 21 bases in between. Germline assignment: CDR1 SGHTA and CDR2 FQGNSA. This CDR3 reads CASSLMSGSYNEQYF. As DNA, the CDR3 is TGTGCCAGCAGCTTAATGAGCGGGTCTTACAATGAGCAGTACTTC.

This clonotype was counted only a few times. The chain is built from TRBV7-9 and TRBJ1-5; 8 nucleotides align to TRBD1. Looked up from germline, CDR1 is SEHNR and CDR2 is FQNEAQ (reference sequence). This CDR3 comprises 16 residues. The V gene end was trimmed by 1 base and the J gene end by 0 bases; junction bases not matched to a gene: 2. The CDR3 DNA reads TGTGCCAGCAGCTTAGAGGGACAGGCTAGCAATCAGCCCCAGCATTTT. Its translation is CASSLEGQASNQPQHF.

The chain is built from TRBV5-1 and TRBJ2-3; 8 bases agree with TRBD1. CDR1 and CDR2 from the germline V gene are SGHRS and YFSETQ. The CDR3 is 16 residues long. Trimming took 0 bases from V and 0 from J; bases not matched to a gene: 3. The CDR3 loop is CASSLAWDRSTDTQYF. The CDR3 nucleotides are TGCGCCAGCAGCTTGGCCTGGGACAGGAGCACAGATACGCAGTATTTT.

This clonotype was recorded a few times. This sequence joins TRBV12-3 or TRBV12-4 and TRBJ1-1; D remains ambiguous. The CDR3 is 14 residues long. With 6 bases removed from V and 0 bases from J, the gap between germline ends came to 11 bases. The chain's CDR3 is CASRLQDLNTEAFF. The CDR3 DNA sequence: TGTGCCAGCAGGCTTCAGGACTTGAACACTGAAGCTTTCTTT.

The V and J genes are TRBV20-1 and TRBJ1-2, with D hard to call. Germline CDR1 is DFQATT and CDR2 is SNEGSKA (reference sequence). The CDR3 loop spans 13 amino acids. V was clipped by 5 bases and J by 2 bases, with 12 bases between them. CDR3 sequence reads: CSALNTGNYGYTF. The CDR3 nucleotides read TGCAGTGCTTTGAACACGGGAAACTATGGCTACACCTTC.

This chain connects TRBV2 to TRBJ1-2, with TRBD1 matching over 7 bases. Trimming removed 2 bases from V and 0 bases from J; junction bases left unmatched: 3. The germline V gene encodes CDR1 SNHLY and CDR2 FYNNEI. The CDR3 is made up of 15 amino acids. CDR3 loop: CASSEKDRTNYGYTF. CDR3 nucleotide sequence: TGTGCCAGCAGTGAAAAGGACAGGACTAACTATGGCTACACCTTC.

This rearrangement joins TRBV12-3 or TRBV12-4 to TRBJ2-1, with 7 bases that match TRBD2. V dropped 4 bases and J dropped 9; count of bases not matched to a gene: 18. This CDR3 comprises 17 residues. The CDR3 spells CASSSLLWGGSIGEQFF. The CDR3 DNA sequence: TGTGCCAGCAGTTCCCTCTTATGGGGGGGGAGTATCGGTGAGCAGTTCTTC.

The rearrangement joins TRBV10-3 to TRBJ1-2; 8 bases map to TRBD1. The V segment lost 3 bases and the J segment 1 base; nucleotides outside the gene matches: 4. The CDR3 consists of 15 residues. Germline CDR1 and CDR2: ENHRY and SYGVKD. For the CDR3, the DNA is TGTGCCATCAGTGATACAGGGGGGGGTAACTATGGCTACACCTTC. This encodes CAISDTGGGNYGYTF.

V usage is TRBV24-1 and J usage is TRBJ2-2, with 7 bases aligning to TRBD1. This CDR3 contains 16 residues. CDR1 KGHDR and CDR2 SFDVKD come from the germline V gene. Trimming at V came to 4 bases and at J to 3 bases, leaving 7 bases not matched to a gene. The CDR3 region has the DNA TGTGCCACCAGTGAGACGACAGGGTCGGACACCGGGGAGCTGTTTTTT. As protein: CATSETTGSDTGELFF.

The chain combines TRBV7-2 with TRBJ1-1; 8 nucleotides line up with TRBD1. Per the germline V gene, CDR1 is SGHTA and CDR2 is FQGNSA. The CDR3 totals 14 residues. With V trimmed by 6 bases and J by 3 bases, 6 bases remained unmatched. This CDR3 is CASSLQGEDTEAFF. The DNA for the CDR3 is TGTGCCAGCAGTCTACAGGGGGAGGACACTGAAGCTTTCTTT.

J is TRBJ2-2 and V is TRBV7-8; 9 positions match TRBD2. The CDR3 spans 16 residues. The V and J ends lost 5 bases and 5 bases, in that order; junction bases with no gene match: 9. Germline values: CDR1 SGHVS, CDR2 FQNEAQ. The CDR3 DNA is TGTGCCAGCAGCCGCGGGAGGGTGACGACTACCGGGGAGCTGTTTTTT. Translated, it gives CASSRGRVTTTGELFF.

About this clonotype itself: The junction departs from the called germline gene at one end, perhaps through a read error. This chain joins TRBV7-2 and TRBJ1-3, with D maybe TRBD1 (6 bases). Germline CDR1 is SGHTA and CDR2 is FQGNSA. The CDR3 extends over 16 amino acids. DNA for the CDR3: TGTGCCAGCAGTTTAGCGCGGGGGGGCACTGGAAACACCATATATTTT. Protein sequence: CASSLARGGTGNTIYF. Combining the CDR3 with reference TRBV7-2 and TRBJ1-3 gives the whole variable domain GAGVSQSPSNKVTEKGKDVELRCDPISGHTALYWYRQSLGQGLEFLIYFQGNSAPDKSGLPSDRFSAERTGGSVSTLTIQRTQQEDSAVYLCASSLARGGTGNTIYFGEGSWLTVV.

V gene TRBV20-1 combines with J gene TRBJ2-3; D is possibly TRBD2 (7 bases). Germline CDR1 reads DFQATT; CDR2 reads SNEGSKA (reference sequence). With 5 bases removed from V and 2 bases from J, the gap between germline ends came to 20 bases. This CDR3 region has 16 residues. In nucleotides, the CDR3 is TGCAGTGCTCCTCCGGGGGGCGGGGGCTCCACAGATACGCAGTATTTT. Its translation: CSAPPGGGGSTDTQYF.

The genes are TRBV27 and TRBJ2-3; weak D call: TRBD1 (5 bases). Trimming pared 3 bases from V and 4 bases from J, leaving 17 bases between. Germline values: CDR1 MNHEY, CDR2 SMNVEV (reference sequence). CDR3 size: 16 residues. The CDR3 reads CASSFLARASPDTQYF. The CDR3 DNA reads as TGTGCCAGCAGTTTTTTGGCCAGGGCCTCCCCAGATACGCAGTATTTT.

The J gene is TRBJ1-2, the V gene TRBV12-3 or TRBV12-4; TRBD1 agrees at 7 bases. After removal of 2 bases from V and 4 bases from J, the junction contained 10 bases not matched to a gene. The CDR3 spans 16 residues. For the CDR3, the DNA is TGTGCCAGCAGTTTAAGAGGGCAGGGGGACCTCTATGGCTACACCTTC. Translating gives CASSLRGQGDLYGYTF.

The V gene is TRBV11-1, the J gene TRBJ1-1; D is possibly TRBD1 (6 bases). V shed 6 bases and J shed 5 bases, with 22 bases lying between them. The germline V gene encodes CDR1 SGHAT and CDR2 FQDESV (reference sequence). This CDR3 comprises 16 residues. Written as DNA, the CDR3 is TGTGCCAGCAGTCGTAGGGGCCGGGACAAAGAGACTGAAGCTTTCTTT. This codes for CASSRRGRDKETEAFF.

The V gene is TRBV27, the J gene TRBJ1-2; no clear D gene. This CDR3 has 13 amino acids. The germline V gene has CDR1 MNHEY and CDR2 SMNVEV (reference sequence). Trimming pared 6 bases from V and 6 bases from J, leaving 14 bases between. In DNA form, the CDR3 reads TGTGCCAGCAGGGCCGTATATACGAATGGCTACACCTTC. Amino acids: CASRAVYTNGYTF.

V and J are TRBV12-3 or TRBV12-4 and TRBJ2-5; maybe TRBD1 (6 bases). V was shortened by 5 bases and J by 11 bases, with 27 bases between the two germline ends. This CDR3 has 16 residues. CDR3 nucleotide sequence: TGTGCCAGCAGTAAACGGACAGCATACGTCTCCTGCGGGCAGTACTTC. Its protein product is CASSKRTAYVSCGQYF.